This TCR beta chain came from a study of T cells in Graves' hyperthyroidism and ophthalmopathy. Patients showing uncontrolled infection, other autoimmune disease, pregnancy or lactation were ineligible. Diagnostic decisions used clinical symptoms, serum thyroxine and TRAb, thyroid ultrasound and orbital computed tomography. Regions amplified from RNA transcripts were the TCR beta CDR3 regions. Researchers ran a first-round RT-PCR on the TCR CDR3 using the HTBI primer set. MiXCR was run by TCRdb on the multiplex PCR reads, yielding one entry per CDR3 protein. The profile shows hundreds of thousands of distinct CDR3 sequences, 12% to 15% of them singletons. General study points: Among thyroid clonotypes expanded above 0.001, most also appeared in blood.

This CDR3 contains 13 residues. V lost 2 bases and J lost 2, with 9 bases in between. Germline V gene lookup returns CDR1 DFQATT and CDR2 SNEGSKA (reference sequence). This clonotype was seen repeatedly, ten times or more. The antigen is not known. V usage is TRBV20-1 and J usage is TRBJ1-1; possibly TRBD1 for D (5 bases). Sequenced: blood. This receptor was obtained from a woman aged 18-35 years with Graves' hyperthyroidism. The CDR3 coding sequence is TGCAGTGCTAGAAGGGGCCCCAACACTGAAGCTTTCTTT. Its translation is CSARRGPNTEAFF.